This T cell receptor (beta chain) was retrieved from a study of blood T cells in healthy people across ages. The individuals who served as donors were healthy Caucasians living in Russia, aged about 6 to 100. This CDR3 has 13 amino acids. V gave up 3 bases and J gave up 2 bases, with 9 bases separating them. CDR1 and CDR2 from the germline V gene are SQVTM and ANQGSEA. This clonotype was counted a few times. A J-beta primer mix and a sample-barcoded 5' primer were used in a second PCR of about 7 to 11 cycles. TCRdb ran MiXCR on the 5' RACE reads and lists one entry per CDR3 protein. The profile covers around 1,000,000 distinct CDR3 sequences, with approximately 25% appearing a single time and 0.65% to 0.95% taken by the ten largest. The same sample was also used in a study of T cells of mothers and their children. Per that paper: The people who donated were a few healthy Caucasian mothers and their six children.

The TCR originated in a girl aged 2 to 9 in good health. V and J are TRBV29-1 and TRBJ2-3; D is uncertain. Sequenced: blood. The CDR3 DNA follows: TGCAGCGTTGAGGAACAGACCACAGATACGCAGTATTTT. It encodes CSVEEQTTDTQYF.